This T cell receptor beta chain emerged from a study of blood T cell repertoires in COVID-19. CDR3 length: 14 amino acids. Per germline, CDR1 LGHNA and CDR2 YSLEER. The V and J ends lost 0 bases and 6 bases respectively, with 9 bases between them. TCRdb's table, derived via immunoSEQ multiplex PCR, lists solely in-frame clones and lacks some. The sample records more than 350,000 clones, nearly 90% being singletons. This clone was observed a handful of times. J is TRBJ1-5 and V is TRBV4-3; no firm D call. The source is a young woman who had been exposed to COVID-19. Sequencing was carried out using PBMCs or T cells enriched from blood (not recorded which). The CDR3 protein is CASSQDLEGQPQHF. The CDR3 nucleotides read TGCGCCAGCAGCCAAGATCTCGAGGGTCAGCCCCAGCATTTT.